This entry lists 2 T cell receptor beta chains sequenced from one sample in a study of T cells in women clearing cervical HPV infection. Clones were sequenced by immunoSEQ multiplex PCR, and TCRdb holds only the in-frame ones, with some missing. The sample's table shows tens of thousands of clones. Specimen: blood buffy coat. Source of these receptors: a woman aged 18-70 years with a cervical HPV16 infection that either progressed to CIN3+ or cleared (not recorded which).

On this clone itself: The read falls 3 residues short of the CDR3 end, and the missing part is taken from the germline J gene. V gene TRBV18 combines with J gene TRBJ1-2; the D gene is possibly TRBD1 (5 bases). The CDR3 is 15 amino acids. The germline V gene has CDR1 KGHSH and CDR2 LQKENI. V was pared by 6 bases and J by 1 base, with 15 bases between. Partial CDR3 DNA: TGTGCCAGCTCGCGAGACAGTAATCTTAACTATGGC. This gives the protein CASSRDSNLNYG. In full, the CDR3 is CASSRDSNLNYGYTF.

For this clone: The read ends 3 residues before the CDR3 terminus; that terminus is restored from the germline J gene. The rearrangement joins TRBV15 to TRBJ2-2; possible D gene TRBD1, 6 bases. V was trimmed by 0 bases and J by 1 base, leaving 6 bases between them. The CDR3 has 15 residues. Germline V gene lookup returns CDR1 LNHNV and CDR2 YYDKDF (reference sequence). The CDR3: CATSREGQNTGELFF. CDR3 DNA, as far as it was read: TGTGCCACCAGCAGAGAGGGACAGAACACCGGGGAG.